The 5 T cell receptor beta chains below were found in one sample sequenced in a study of CD8 T cells in ankylosing spondylitis. TCRdb re-called the 5' RACE reads through MiXCR, storing one row per CDR3 protein. Counted here are 340,000 or so distinct CDR3 sequences, 14% to 15% occurring once; the ten biggest clones make up around 0.99%. Sequencing used blood, either unsorted or a sorted T cell fraction (not recorded which). The receptor source for this set is a male donor with ankylosing spondylitis or in good health (not recorded which).

This rearrangement joins TRBV5-1 to TRBJ2-7, with 9 bases lining up with TRBD2. Germline V gives CDR1 SGHRS, CDR2 YFSETQ. This CDR3 is 15 amino acids long. The junction had 3 bases not matched to a gene; V was cut back by 0 bases and J by 2 bases. Here the CDR3 reads CASSLGASGTYEQYF. The CDR3 bases are TGCGCCAGCAGCTTGGGGGCTAGCGGGACCTACGAGCAGTACTTC.

Only a few counts were recorded for this clonotype. The chain recombines TRBV20-1 with TRBJ2-1; D unresolved. The CDR3 runs 14 residues. V dropped 7 bases and J dropped 0 bases, with 13 bases sitting between them. Germline V gene data show CDR1 as DFQATT and CDR2 as SNEGSKA (reference sequence). CDR3 coding DNA: TGCAGTGTAATCCCGAGGAGCTCCTACAATGAGCAGTTCTTC. Its protein is CSVIPRSSYNEQFF.

This rearrangement joins TRBV7-9 to TRBJ1-1; D is possibly TRBD1 (5 bases). V was pared by 3 bases and J by 1 base, with 12 bases between. The CDR3 is made up of 15 amino acids. The germline gives CDR1 SEHNR, CDR2 FQNEAQ (reference sequence). The CDR3, as DNA: TGTGCCAGCAGCTTGGGGGGGGTGGAGAACACTGAAGCTTTCTTT. Translating it yields CASSLGGVENTEAFF.

A single count supports this clonotype. The chain joins TRBV5-6 to TRBJ2-7; D uncertain. Trimming removed 0 bases at V and 0 bases at J, with 10 bases between. Germline assignment: CDR1 SGHDT and CDR2 YYEEEE. The CDR3 has 15 residues. The CDR3 is CASSLGLPSSYEQYF. The CDR3 nucleotides are TGTGCCAGCAGCTTGGGGCTACCATCCTCCTACGAGCAGTACTTC.

This clonotype has at least ten counts. The chain uses TRBV7-9 and TRBJ2-1; no clear D gene. The CDR3 contains 13 residues. In germline, CDR1 is SEHNR, CDR2 FQNEAQ (reference sequence). V was shortened by 1 base and J by 2 bases, with 3 bases between the two germline ends. The CDR3 loop is CASSLDTYNEQFF. Written as DNA, the CDR3 is TGTGCCAGCAGCTTAGACACCTACAATGAGCAGTTCTTC.